These 27 T cell receptor beta chains were all obtained from the same sample, sequenced in a study of blood T cell repertoires in COVID-19. Clones were read by immunoSEQ multiplex PCR, and TCRdb kept only the in-frame ones, dropping some. Altogether some 200,000 clones are present, roughly 88% being singletons, with the ten largest covering roughly a sixth. Sequencing was performed on peripheral blood. All receptors come from a man aged 50 to 59 with COVID-19, enrolled during active disease.

There are a few counts of this clone. This sequence joins TRBV6-5 and TRBJ1-1; perhaps TRBD1 as D (6 bases). The germline V and J ends were trimmed by 8 bases and 4 bases, with 14 bases remaining between them. This CDR3 is 13 amino acids long. Germline lookup yields CDR1 MNHEY and CDR2 SVGAGI. CDR3 coding DNA: TGTGCCAGCGGGGCAGGGGAAGCCACTGAAGCTTTCTTT. As protein: CASGAGEATEAFF.

V usage is TRBV12-3 or TRBV12-4 and J usage is TRBJ1-1, with D uncertain. This CDR3 has 13 amino acids. Trimming pared 4 bases from V and 4 bases from J, leaving 10 bases between. DNA of the CDR3: TGTGCCAGCAGTTCGATCCCGGGCACTGAAGCTTTCTTT. Its protein is CASSSIPGTEAFF.

The chain combines TRBV28 with TRBJ1-5; 7 bases agree with TRBD1. The CDR3 sequence is 16 residues long. V was pared by 8 bases and J by 7 bases, with 17 bases of the junction left unmatched. Per the germline V gene, CDR1 is MDHEN and CDR2 is SYDVKM. CDR3 region: CASPPTDREIWQPQHF. CDR3 bases: TGTGCCAGCCCCCCCACCGACAGGGAAATATGGCAGCCCCAGCATTTT.

This clone was seen just once. V gene TRBV6-2 or TRBV6-3 combines with J gene TRBJ2-3, with D possibly being TRBD1 (6 bases). Germline loops: CDR1 MNHEY, CDR2 SVGEGT. V lost 2 bases to trimming and J lost 1 base, with 13 bases between them. The CDR3 loop spans 16 amino acids. This CDR3 is CASSYRSGVGTDTQYF. The CDR3 DNA follows: TGTGCCAGCAGTTACCGGTCAGGGGTTGGCACAGATACGCAGTATTTT.

The V gene is TRBV14, the J gene TRBJ1-2; weak D call: TRBD1 (5 bases). CDR1 is SGHDN, CDR2 FVKESK, per germline. The V end lost 0 bases, the J end lost 7 bases, and 12 bases lay between the germline ends. The CDR3 spans 14 residues. CDR3 protein: CASSQDAGLGGYTF. In DNA, the CDR3 is TGTGCCAGCAGCCAAGATGCGGGGCTCGGTGGCTACACCTTC.

The chain uses TRBV18 and TRBJ2-1; TRBD2 agrees at 9 bases. The ends lost 1 base at V and 0 bases at J; junction bases unmatched: 4. The CDR3 spans 17 residues. Germline V gives CDR1 KGHSH, CDR2 LQKENI. This chain's CDR3 is CASSPRVSGSSYNEQFF. CDR3 nucleotide sequence: TGTGCCAGCTCACCACGTGTTAGCGGGAGCTCCTACAATGAGCAGTTCTTC. Drawing the rest from reference TRBV18 and TRBJ2-1, the complete variable domain is NAGVMQNPRHLVRRRGQEARLRCSPMKGHSHVYWYRQLPEEGLKFMVYLQKENIIDESGMPKERFSAEFPKEGPSILRIQQVVRGDSAAYFCASSPRVSGSSYNEQFFGPGTRLTVL.

The chain employs TRBV5-5 and TRBJ1-6, with TRBD1 as a possible D gene (5 bases). V lost 2 bases and J 4 bases, leaving 13 bases between the germline ends. The CDR3 extends over 16 amino acids. Germline CDR1 and CDR2: SGHKS and YYEKEE (reference sequence). The chain's CDR3 is CASSLRGQGYNSPLHF. In nucleotides, the CDR3 is TGTGCCAGCAGCTTAAGGGGCCAGGGTTATAATTCACCCCTCCACTTT.

V usage is TRBV19 and J usage is TRBJ2-4; 10 bases are a match to TRBD2. V shed 4 bases, J shed 8 bases, and the junction held 5 bases outside the gene matches. The germline V gene has CDR1 LNHDA and CDR2 SQIVND (reference sequence). The CDR3 runs 14 residues. CDR3 loop: CASSTLAGVYIQYF. The CDR3 nucleotides read TGTGCCAGTAGTACTCTAGCGGGAGTTTACATTCAGTACTTC.

V gene TRBV2 combines with J gene TRBJ1-2; possibly TRBD1 for D (5 bases). Germline V gives CDR1 SNHLY, CDR2 FYNNEI. The CDR3 runs to 12 residues. V shed 4 bases and J shed 4 bases, with 7 bases lying between them. DNA for the CDR3: TGTGCCAGCAGTGGAGACAGCTATGGCTACACCTTC. This encodes CASSGDSYGYTF.

This clone was observed once. This chain uses TRBV6-5 with TRBJ1-4; D unclear. V lost 2 bases, J lost 3 bases, and 13 bases lay in between. Germline loops: CDR1 MNHEY, CDR2 SVGAGI. The CDR3 contains 16 residues. The CDR3 DNA reads TGTGCCAGCAGTTACGAGCAGGTTCCGGCTAATGAAAAACTGTTTTTT. Its protein product is CASSYEQVPANEKLFF.

Only one count was recorded for this clone. The genes are TRBV19 and TRBJ1-4, with 12 bases that match TRBD1. CDR1 and CDR2 (germline): LNHDA, SQIVND (reference sequence). Trimming took 4 bases from V and 8 from J; bases not matched to a gene: 5. The CDR3 is made up of 15 amino acids. CDR3 nucleotides: TGTGCCAGTAGTAGCTCCGGGACAGGGGGCGAAAAACTGTTTTTT. Encoded protein: CASSSSGTGGEKLFF.

This clone was counted between two and nine times. V gene TRBV10-2 combines with J gene TRBJ2-5; 13 nucleotides line up with TRBD2. V lost 8 bases, J lost 3 bases, and 0 bases stayed unmatched. The CDR3 runs 13 residues. Germline V lookup: CDR1 WSHSY, CDR2 SAAADI. The CDR3 protein is CASGLAGEETQYF. The CDR3 nucleotides read TGCGCCAGCGGACTAGCGGGGGAAGAGACCCAGTACTTC.

This chain joins TRBV2 and TRBJ1-2, with 8 bases identical to TRBD1. Germline values: CDR1 SNHLY, CDR2 FYNNEI. The V segment lost 10 bases and the J segment 8 bases; nucleotides outside the gene matches: 15. The CDR3 consists of 14 residues. The CDR3 DNA follows: TGTGCCACCAGGGGCCCAGACAGGGGAGGCGGCTACACCTTC. Amino acids: CATRGPDRGGGYTF.

In its sample, this clone was seen a few times. This chain uses TRBV29-1 with TRBJ1-1, with a possible D match to TRBD1 (6 bases). CDR1 and CDR2 (germline): SQVTM, ANQGSEA. V gave up 4 bases and J gave up 8 bases, with 14 bases separating them. The CDR3 runs to 12 residues. The CDR3 loop is CSVAGAFIEAFF. DNA for the CDR3: TGCAGCGTTGCAGGGGCCTTTATAGAAGCTTTCTTT.

The chain employs TRBV14 and TRBJ2-5, with D perhaps TRBD2 (6 bases). In germline, CDR1 is SGHDN, CDR2 FVKESK. This CDR3 contains 17 residues. Trimming removed 4 bases at V and 4 bases at J, with 22 bases between. The CDR3 DNA reads as TGTGCCAGCAGCCCTTGGCGGGGCTCATACAACGGAGAGACCCAGTACTTC. Protein sequence: CASSPWRGSYNGETQYF.

V and J are TRBV7-3 and TRBJ2-7, with a weak D call TRBD1 (6 bases). The CDR3 extends over 17 amino acids. V lost 3 bases, J lost 4 bases, and 22 bases lay in between. Germline lookup yields CDR1 SGHTA and CDR2 FQGTGA. CDR3 coding DNA: TGTGCCAGCAGCTTTCTGAGGGCGAGGGGGTATTCTTACGAGCAGTACTTC. Its protein is CASSFLRARGYSYEQYF.

The chain has TRBV5-1 and TRBJ2-1; 10 bases line up with TRBD2. Germline trimming cut 6 bases from V and 8 bases from J; bases unmatched to any gene: 11. This CDR3 is 15 amino acids long. Germline assignment: CDR1 SGHRS and CDR2 YFSETQ. Here the CDR3 DNA reads TGCGCCAGCATGTCTAGCGGGGGCCCCGTGGATGAGCAGTTCTTC. It codes for CASMSSGGPVDEQFF.

This clone is a singleton in its sample. This chain uses TRBV10-3 with TRBJ2-7, with 11 positions matching TRBD2. The CDR3 sequence is 16 residues long. The germline V gene encodes CDR1 ENHRY and CDR2 SYGVKD. V lost 6 bases and J lost 1; bases outside the gene matches: 8. The CDR3 DNA follows: TGTGCCATCAGCCCCAGGACTAGCGGGTTATCCTACGAGCAGTACTTC. Amino acid sequence: CAISPRTSGLSYEQYF.

This clone was found a few times. The chain employs TRBV9 and TRBJ2-7; a weak D match, TRBD1 (5 bases). V was pared by 0 bases and J by 2 bases, with 9 bases between. Per the germline V gene, CDR1 is SGDLS and CDR2 is YYNGEE. The CDR3 has 14 residues. CDR3 in amino acids: CASSVGGSPYEQYF. The CDR3, as DNA: TGTGCCAGCAGCGTAGGGGGCAGTCCCTACGAGCAGTACTTC.

V usage is TRBV7-2 and J usage is TRBJ1-2; D is possibly TRBD1 (6 bases). This CDR3 contains 14 residues. The V and J ends lost 0 bases and 4 bases respectively, with 9 bases between them. Germline CDR1 and CDR2: SGHTA and FQGNSA. As DNA, the CDR3 is TGTGCCAGCAGCTTAGCTCAGGACAGCTATGGCTACACCTTC. Translated, it gives CASSLAQDSYGYTF.

This chain joins TRBV27 and TRBJ1-1, with D possibly matching TRBD1 (6 bases). The V and J ends lost 4 bases and 0 bases respectively, with 18 bases between them. CDR1 and CDR2 from the germline V gene are MNHEY and SMNVEV (reference sequence). The CDR3 is 17 residues long. The CDR3 region has the DNA TGTGCCAGCAGTTCCCTACCCCGACAGGTCATGAACACTGAAGCTTTCTTT. It encodes CASSSLPRQVMNTEAFF.

The chain uses TRBV7-2 and TRBJ2-5; TRBD2 aligns across 11 bases. This CDR3 is built from 14 residues. J gave up 4 bases and V 3 bases, and 1 base lay outside the gene matches. Germline V gives CDR1 SGHTA, CDR2 FQGNSA. The CDR3 region is CASSFSGGGETQYF. In nucleotides, the CDR3 is TGTGCCAGCAGCTTTAGCGGGGGGGGAGAGACCCAGTACTTC.

The V and J genes are TRBV9 and TRBJ2-1; D is possibly TRBD2 (6 bases). Deletions cut 3 bases from V and 3 bases from J, with 16 bases between. The CDR3 runs to 16 residues. Germline CDR1 SGDLS, CDR2 YYNGEE. This chain's CDR3 is CASSEGSSDLYNEQFF. The CDR3 DNA reads TGTGCCAGCAGCGAAGGCTCTAGCGATCTCTACAATGAGCAGTTCTTC.

The chain joins TRBV6-1 to TRBJ1-5; no clear D gene. Germline assignment: CDR1 MNHNS and CDR2 SASEGT. Trimming shortened V by 2 bases and J by 10 bases, and 6 bases separated the two germline ends. This CDR3 has 11 amino acids. CDR3 sequence reads: CASSEPSPQHF. The CDR3 bases are TGTGCCAGCAGTGAACCCTCCCCCCAGCATTTT.

The gene calls are TRBV3-1 (or the pseudogene TRBV3-2) and TRBJ2-7; the match to TRBD1 covers 10 bases. Germline CDR1 reads LGHDT; CDR2 reads YNNKEL (reference sequence). This CDR3 is 16 amino acids long. J gave up 7 bases and V 4 bases, and 13 bases lay outside the gene matches. The CDR3 region has the DNA TGTGCCAGCAGCCTCGGGACAGGGGATGTTACGAGGGAGCAGTACTTC. Residues: CASSLGTGDVTREQYF.

The sample holds one count of this clone. The J gene is TRBJ1-2, the V gene TRBV27; 7 nucleotides agree with TRBD1. V shed 5 bases, J shed 4 bases, and the junction held 7 bases outside the gene matches. Germline loops: CDR1 MNHEY, CDR2 SMNVEV (reference sequence). The CDR3 is made up of 14 amino acids. CDR3 bases: TGTGCCAGCAGTGCCCGAGGGACAGTCTATGGCTACACCTTC. As protein: CASSARGTVYGYTF.

A word on this clone: This specimen includes other DNA sequences encoding the same CDR3. The CDR3 coding sequence is TGTGCCAGCAGTCGGGGTAACTACGAGCAGTACTTC. Translated, it gives CASSRGNYEQYF. The genes are TRBV12-3 or TRBV12-4 and TRBJ2-7; D possibly corresponds to TRBD2 (5 bases). CDR3 length: 12 residues. Trimming left V 5 bases short and J 3 bases short, with 8 bases between.